Listed below are T cell receptor beta chains from one sample, sequenced in a study of CD8+CD57+ T cells in acquired aplastic anemia. TCRdb reprocessed the reads with MiXCR, giving one entry per CDR3 protein. The table lists about 120,000 distinct CDR3 sequences, approximately 41% of them singletons. Sequencing was done on a sample of sorted CD4+, CD8+, or CD8+CD57+ T cells (not recorded which) from PBMCs. These receptors all come from a human donor with aplastic anemia. CDR3s include the opening cysteine and the closing phenylalanine or tryptophan. The D gene is left open where the match is weak. Clone sizes are given selectively: once, few, many, or a class where the clone is expanded.

v_call	d_call	clone_size	j_call	cdr3_nt	cdr3_aa
TRBV12-5	TRBD1	many	TRBJ1-5	TGTGCTAGTGGTCCACAGGGGTTTCAGCCCCAGCATTTT	CASGPQGFQPQHF
TRBV5-6	TRBD1	.	TRBJ2-7	TGTGCCAGCAGATATTGGGGACAGGGGGCCGCCGAGCAGTACTTC	CASRYWGQGAAEQYF
TRBV15	.	few	TRBJ1-6	TGTGCCACCAGCAGACAGGATAGTTCACCCCTCCACTTT	CATSRQDSSPLHF
TRBV9	.	many	TRBJ2-1	TGTGCCAGCAGCGTTCAGCCCGGGACTTCCTACAATGAGCAGTTCTTC	CASSVQPGTSYNEQFF
TRBV11-1	TRBD1	once	TRBJ1-5	TGTGCCAGCAGCTTAGGGGGGACAGGGGTTAATCAGCCCCAGCATTTT	CASSLGGTGVNQPQHF
TRBV29-1	.	.	TRBJ2-5	TGCAGCGTTGTTAAGGCAGTAGGAGAGACCCAGTACTTC	CSVVKAVGETQYF
TRBV7-6	.	.	TRBJ2-5	TGTGCCAGCAGCTTAGCCCACGGGACAAAAGAGACCCAGTACTTC	CASSLAHGTKETQYF
TRBV7-6	TRBD2	.	TRBJ2-7	TGTGCCAGCAGCTTAAGGGCGGGGGGGCTTTTGTATGAGCAGTACTTC	CASSLRAGGLLYEQYF
TRBV5-1	.	.	TRBJ1-1	TGCGCCAGCAGCCACGCGTGGGGGACGAACACTGAAGCTTTCTTT	CASSHAWGTNTEAFF
TRBV7-8	.	.	TRBJ1-4	TGTGCCAGCAGCTTATTAGGGAGAGGGACTAATGAAAAACTGTTTTTT	CASSLLGRGTNEKLFF
TRBV20-1	.	.	TRBJ1-5	TGCAGTGCTAGATTCGGATATAGCAATCAGCCCCAGCATTTT	CSARFGYSNQPQHF
TRBV6-1	.	many	TRBJ1-1	TGTGCCAGCAGTGAACGCGCAGGCCTTGAAGCTTTCTTT	CASSERAGLEAFF
TRBV7-9	.	many	TRBJ1-2	TGTGCCAGCAGCTCACGGATTAACTATGGCTACACCTTC	CASSSRINYGYTF
TRBV28	.	few	TRBJ2-5	TGTGCCGGCAGTTTGGTGGGGGTGTTACAAGAGACCCAGTACTTC	CAGSLVGVLQETQYF
TRBV6-1	.	many	TRBJ2-7	TGTGCCAGCAACCTAAGGGGGACCGGCGTCTACGAGCAGTACTTC	CASNLRGTGVYEQYF
TRBV19	.	.	TRBJ2-1	TGTGCCACCGACGGGAGTCGAGGGCACAATGAGCAGTTCTTC	CATDGSRGHNEQFF
TRBV6-4	.	many	TRBJ1-2	TGTGCCAGCAGTGACTCGATACTCGGAGGGTTCTATGGCTACACCTTC	CASSDSILGGFYGYTF
TRBV11-3	.	many	TRBJ2-5	TGTGCCAGCAGCTTAGCCCCCAGGGAGACCCAGTACTTC	CASSLAPRETQYF
TRBV6-1	TRBD2	many	TRBJ2-3	TGTGCCAGCAGTGAAGCACCGACTAGCGGGGGGGCATATACGCAGTATTTT	CASSEAPTSGGAYTQYF
TRBV19	.	many	TRBJ1-6	TGTGCCAGTAGGAGTTTGGCGAACTATAATTCACCCCTCCACTTT	CASRSLANYNSPLHF
TRBV11-1	.	many	TRBJ2-3	TGTGCCAGCAGCTTATGGAGCTGGGGGACACCTCCTAGCACAGATACGCAGTATTTT	CASSLWSWGTPPSTDTQYF
TRBV7-9	TRBD1	once	TRBJ1-6	TGTGCCAGCAGCTACAACCAACAGGGGGATTCACCCCTCCACTTT	CASSYNQQGDSPLHF
TRBV30	.	few	TRBJ1-3	TGTGCCTGGAGTGTGGGGGCCGGGACACTGCGTGGAAACACCATATATTTT	CAWSVGAGTLRGNTIYF
TRBV4-1	.	many	TRBJ2-3	TGCGCCAGCAGCCAGGAGGGGTGGGGCACAGATACGCAGTATTTT	CASSQEGWGTDTQYF
TRBV7-9	.	many	TRBJ1-1	TGTGCCAGCAGCGCGACAGGGAACACTGAAGCTTTCTTT	CASSATGNTEAFF
TRBV19	TRBD1	.	TRBJ1-1	TGTGCCAGCATTCGGACAGGGGGCAACACTGAAGCTTTCTTT	CASIRTGGNTEAFF
TRBV28	.	many	TRBJ2-7	TGTGCCAGCAGTTTGCTCTCCTACGAGCAGTACTTC	CASSLLSYEQYF
TRBV19	TRBD2	few	TRBJ2-7	TGTGCCAGTAGTATGCAAGCGGGGGGGTCCTACGAGCAGTACTTC	CASSMQAGGSYEQYF
TRBV29-1	.	.	TRBJ1-4	TGCAGCGTTGATGGGGGAACTAATGAAAAACTGTTTTTT	CSVDGGTNEKLFF
TRBV29-1	TRBD1	many	TRBJ2-7	TGCAGCGTGGCCGGGACAGGGATCTTCTACGAGCAGTACTTC	CSVAGTGIFYEQYF
TRBV4-2	TRBD1	.	TRBJ1-1	TGTGCCAGCAGCCCAGTCTCGGGACAGGGATTTGTGGGGGGACTGAACACTGAAGCTTTCTTT	CASSPVSGQGFVGGLNTEAFF
TRBV10-3	.	.	TRBJ2-1	TGTGCCATCGGGCTCAGTACTACGAGCTCCTACAATGAGCAGTTCTTC	CAIGLSTTSSYNEQFF
TRBV7-8	TRBD2	.	TRBJ2-7	TGTGCCAGCAGCTGGGGGACTAGCGGGGGATCCTACGAGCAGTACTTC	CASSWGTSGGSYEQYF
TRBV5-1	TRBD1	many	TRBJ1-1	TGCGCCAGCACCCAGGGGGGGCAAACTGAAGCTTTCTTT	CASTQGGQTEAFF
TRBV7-8	.	.	TRBJ1-2	TGTGCCAGCAGCTTAGAACAGGTCTATGGCTACACCTTC	CASSLEQVYGYTF
TRBV7-6	.	.	TRBJ1-1	TGTGCCAGGCAAAGGGCATACACTGAAGCTTTCTTT	CARQRAYTEAFF
TRBV29-1	.	.	TRBJ1-1	TGCAGTCTACTCGGATCGAACACTGAAGCTTTCTTT	CSLLGSNTEAFF
TRBV7-9	.	.	TRBJ2-2	TGTGCCAGCAGCTCTAATACCGCCGGGGAGCTGTTTTTT	CASSSNTAGELFF
TRBV20-1	TRBD1	many	TRBJ1-2	TGCAGTGCTAGGGGACAGGGGGTCTATGGCTACACCTTC	CSARGQGVYGYTF
TRBV25-1	.	.	TRBJ2-1	TGTGCCAGCAGGAAGGGGGGTGAGCAGTTCTTC	CASRKGGEQFF
TRBV29-1	.	.	TRBJ1-2	TGCAGCGTAGGTAGGCAGGGAACTGCCTATGGCTACACCTTC	CSVGRQGTAYGYTF
TRBV19	.	many	TRBJ1-5	TGTGCCAGTAGTATGGGGCAGAACAATCAGCCCCAGCATTTT	CASSMGQNNQPQHF
TRBV10-3	.	once	TRBJ1-1	TGTGCCATCAGTTTAAGGTCTGGGGTGGGGAGCACTGAAGCTTTCTTT	CAISLRSGVGSTEAFF
TRBV5-4	.	.	TRBJ2-2	TGTGCCAGCAGCAGACGGGATAGCGTCTCCGGGGAGCTGTTTTTT	CASSRRDSVSGELFF
TRBV24-1	.	many	TRBJ2-1	TGTGCCACCAGTTTCAGAGGTGGCAATGAGCAGTTCTTC	CATSFRGGNEQFF
TRBV6-1	TRBD1	many	TRBJ1-1	TGTGCCAGCAGCCTGGACAGGGGAAAGGATGAAGCTTTCTTT	CASSLDRGKDEAFF
TRBV10-1	.	.	TRBJ1-1	TGCGCCAGCAGTGAGTCGGGCAGGGGGAACACTGAAGCTTTCTTT	CASSESGRGNTEAFF
TRBV19	TRBD1	.	TRBJ1-2	TGTGCCAGTAGTGGGCCGGGACAGAGGGGGTATGGCTACACCTTC	CASSGPGQRGYGYTF
TRBV5-6	.	many	TRBJ2-1	TGTGCCAGCAGCTCCCAGGGGGGAGGTGTCTCCTACAATGAGCAGTTCTTC	CASSSQGGGVSYNEQFF
TRBV6-6	TRBD1	many	TRBJ2-7	TGTGCCAGCAGTTCTAGACAGGGGGCGCGGGAGCAGTACTTC	CASSSRQGAREQYF
TRBV7-3	.	.	TRBJ1-2	TGTGCCAGCAGCTTATACGATTTCTATGGCTACACCTTC	CASSLYDFYGYTF
TRBV20-1	.	.	TRBJ1-2	TGCAGTGCTAGAGATACCACAGGGAACCGGGGATATGGCTACACCTTC	CSARDTTGNRGYGYTF
TRBV9	.	.	TRBJ1-6	TGTGCTAGCAGCGTAGGTGGGAGGGAGAATTCACCCCTCCACTTT	CASSVGGRENSPLHF
TRBV7-9	.	.	TRBJ2-1	TGTGCCAGCAGCTTTGAAATCGGTGAGCAGTTCTTC	CASSFEIGEQFF
TRBV5-1	.	many	TRBJ1-1	TGCGCCAGCAGCTTGGGAGGGCAGTTCACTGAAGCTTTCTTT	CASSLGGQFTEAFF
TRBV2	TRBD1	many	TRBJ1-5	TGTGCCAGCAGCATTACGGACAGGAGGGATCAGTCCCAGCATTTT	CASSITDRRDQSQHF
TRBV2	TRBD2	.	TRBJ2-3	TGTGCCAGCAGTGTTGGACTAGCGGGGGGCACAGATACGCAGTATTTT	CASSVGLAGGTDTQYF